A single sample gave rise to the 7 T cell receptor beta chains below, sequenced in a study of shared clonotypes between healthy human individuals. Assay: immunoSEQ multiplex PCR; the TCRdb copy retains only in-frame clones and omits some. The top ten clones hold approximately 1.5% of a sample with approximately 980,000 clones, about 80% of them seen once. Sequenced material: memory CD4+ T cells sorted from blood. Subset specified: CD45RA-negative fraction. These receptor sequences come from a man younger than 35 in good health.

This clone turned up a few times. The sample carries other DNA sequences with the same CDR3. The chain couples TRBV25-1 to TRBJ2-2; D not certain. The V and J ends lost 6 bases and 4 bases respectively, with 3 bases between them. CDR1 is MGHDK and CDR2 is SYGVNS in the germline V gene. The length of the CDR3 is 11 residues. The CDR3 DNA reads TGTGCCAGCAGCTCCACCGGGGAGCTGTTTTTT. It encodes CASSSTGELFF.

This clone came up a few times. J is TRBJ1-5 and V is TRBV2; D remains ambiguous. Germline V gives CDR1 SNHLY, CDR2 FYNNEI. The V end lost 1 base, the J end lost 7 bases, and 14 bases lay between the germline ends. CDR3 length: 15 amino acids. The CDR3: CASSEEWAGSQPQHF. The CDR3 DNA is TGTGCCAGCAGTGAAGAGTGGGCGGGCAGCCAGCCCCAGCATTTT.

The CDR3 loop is CASSRPKSGGGYSYNEQFF. Written as DNA, the CDR3 is TGTGCCAGCAGCCGCCCCAAATCCGGCGGGGGCTACTCCTACAATGAGCAGTTCTTC. The chain links TRBV7-2 to TRBJ2-1; D is possibly TRBD2 (7 bases). Trimming shortened V by 5 bases and J by 0 bases, and 23 bases separated the two germline ends. The CDR3 runs to 19 residues. Germline V gives CDR1 SGHTA, CDR2 FQGNSA.

The rearrangement uses TRBV6-1 and TRBJ2-5, with 7 bases matching TRBD1. The germline V gene encodes CDR1 MNHNS and CDR2 SASEGT. V lost 10 bases and J lost 8; bases outside the gene matches: 16. CDR3 length: 14 amino acids. CDR3 in amino acids: CATLPQGIKRTQYF. The CDR3 DNA is TGTGCCACTCTACCACAGGGGATCAAGAGAACCCAGTACTTC.

This clone has only a few counts. The V gene is TRBV6-6, the J gene TRBJ1-5; D unresolved. The V gene's germline CDR1 is MNHNY and CDR2 SVGAGI (reference sequence). The CDR3 extends over 13 amino acids. Trimming left V 11 bases short and J 2 bases short, with 13 bases between. In DNA form, the CDR3 reads TGTGCCGGCCAGGAAGAAGGCAATCAGCCCCAGCATTTT. Encoded protein: CAGQEEGNQPQHF.

The chain joins TRBV2 to TRBJ1-2; no clear D. There are 12 residues in the CDR3. CDR1 and CDR2 from the germline V gene are SNHLY and FYNNEI. The V end was cut by 4 bases, the J end by 9 bases, with 12 bases between. Here the CDR3 reads CASSGETMSYTF. CDR3 nucleotides: TGTGCCAGCAGTGGCGAGACAATGAGCTACACCTTC.

This sequence joins TRBV14 and TRBJ1-1; D unclear. Germline V gene lookup returns CDR1 SGHDN and CDR2 FVKESK. The CDR3 is 14 residues long. Trimming removed 4 bases from V and 0 bases from J, with 9 bases in between. The CDR3 is CASSPPAVNTEAFF. CDR3 bases: TGTGCCAGCAGCCCCCCGGCGGTGAACACTGAAGCTTTCTTT.